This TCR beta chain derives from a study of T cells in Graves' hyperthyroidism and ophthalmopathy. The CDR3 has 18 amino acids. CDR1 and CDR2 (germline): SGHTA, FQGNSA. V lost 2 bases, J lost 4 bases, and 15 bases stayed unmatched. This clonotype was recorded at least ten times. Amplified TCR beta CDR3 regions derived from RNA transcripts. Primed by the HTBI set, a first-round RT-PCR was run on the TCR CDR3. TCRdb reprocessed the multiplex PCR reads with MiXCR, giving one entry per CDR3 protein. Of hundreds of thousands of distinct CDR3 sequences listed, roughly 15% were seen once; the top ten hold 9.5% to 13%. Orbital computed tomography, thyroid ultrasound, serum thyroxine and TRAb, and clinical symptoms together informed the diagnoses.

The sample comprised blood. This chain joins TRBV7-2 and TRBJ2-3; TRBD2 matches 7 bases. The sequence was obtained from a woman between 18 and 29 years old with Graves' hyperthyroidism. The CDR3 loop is CASSLPKASGYDADTQYF. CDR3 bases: TGTGCCAGCAGCTTACCGAAGGCTAGCGGATATGATGCAGATACGCAGTATTTT.